A single sample gave rise to the 32 T cell receptor beta chains below, sequenced in a study of blood T cell repertoires in COVID-19. Repertoires were generated with immunoSEQ multiplex PCR, while TCRdb's copy carries only in-frame clones and drops some. The repertoire consists of approximately 250,000 clones, with more than 80% occurring once and the leading ten covering about 4%. Input material: PBMCs or T cells enriched from blood (not recorded which). These receptors all stem from a woman in her twenties or thirties with acute COVID-19.

The rearrangement uses TRBV19 and TRBJ2-7; 10 positions agree with TRBD1. V trimming: 8 bases; J trimming: 2 bases; junction bases outside the gene matches: 3. CDR1 is LNHDA and CDR2 is SQIVND in the germline V gene (reference sequence). This CDR3 has 13 residues. CDR3 sequence reads: CASAGQGTYEQYF. The CDR3 nucleotides read TGTGCCAGTGCGGGACAGGGGACCTACGAGCAGTACTTC.

This clone occurred once. The rearrangement uses TRBV29-1 and TRBJ2-7; 9 bases map to TRBD1. The CDR3 has 14 residues. Germline CDR1 and CDR2: SQVTM and ANQGSEA. V was clipped by 6 bases and J by 6 bases; unmatched bases: 12. CDR3 in DNA: TGCAGCGTCTCCCCGACAGGGGGGCTAAGCGAGCAGTACTTC. Its protein product is CSVSPTGGLSEQYF.

J is TRBJ2-3 and V is TRBV11-2; 12 bases align to TRBD2. CDR1 and CDR2 from the germline V gene are SGHAT and FQNNGV. The CDR3 contains 15 residues. V lost 3 bases and J lost 5; bases outside the gene matches: 3. The CDR3, as DNA: TGTGCCAGCAGCTTGGGGGGACTAGCGGGAGATACGCAGTATTTT. As protein: CASSLGGLAGDTQYF.

The CDR3 nucleotides are TGCGCCAGCAGCCCCGGGGGGTCGGCCGGGGAGCTGTTTTTT. It translates to CASSPGGSAGELFF. The chain employs TRBV5-1 and TRBJ2-2; 7 bases align to TRBD2. Germline V lookup: CDR1 SGHRS, CDR2 YFSETQ. This CDR3 is 14 amino acids long. Trimming at V came to 4 bases and at J to 6 bases, leaving 6 bases not matched to a gene.

The chain has TRBV27 and TRBJ1-1; D might be TRBD1 (5 bases). Per the germline V gene, CDR1 is MNHEY and CDR2 is SMNVEV (reference sequence). The CDR3 runs to 12 residues. V was clipped by 5 bases and J by 11 bases, with 15 bases between them. Here the CDR3 reads CASSPTREGAFF. The CDR3 DNA reads TGTGCCAGCAGTCCTACCAGGGAGGGGGCTTTCTTT.

V usage is TRBV28 and J usage is TRBJ2-7, with 13 bases fitting TRBD2. The CDR3 sequence is 14 residues long. V gave up 6 bases and J gave up 4 bases; unmatched junction bases: 3. CDR1 is MDHEN and CDR2 is SYDVKM in the germline V gene. The CDR3 sequence is CASSGTSGAYEQYF. CDR3 DNA: TGTGCCAGCAGCGGGACTAGCGGGGCGTACGAGCAGTACTTC.

This sequence joins TRBV7-6 and TRBJ2-3, with TRBD2 matching 8 bases. The CDR3 is made up of 17 amino acids. Germline V gene data show CDR1 as SGHVS and CDR2 as FNYEAQ. After removal of 4 bases from V and 0 bases from J, the junction contained 9 bases not matched to a gene. CDR3 nucleotide sequence: TGTGCCAGCAGCTCCCACAGTAGCGGGACTAGCACAGATACGCAGTATTTT. It translates to CASSSHSSGTSTDTQYF. Full variable domain (missing parts from reference TRBV7-6 and TRBJ2-3): GAGVSQSPRYKVTKRGQDVALRCDPISGHVSLYWYRQALGQGPEFLTYFNYEAQQDKSGLPNDRFSAERPEGSISTLTIQRTEQRDSAMYRCASSSHSSGTSTDTQYFGPGTRLTVL.

J is TRBJ2-3 and V is TRBV7-2, with a weak D call TRBD2 (5 bases). Germline CDR1 is SGHTA and CDR2 is FQGNSA. Trimming took 3 bases from V and 3 from J, leaving 13 bases between them. The CDR3 has 15 amino acids. In nucleotides, the CDR3 is TGTGCCAGCAGCTTCCTTTTCGGGGTGACAGATACGCAGTATTTT. Translation: CASSFLFGVTDTQYF.

This chain joins TRBV4-2 and TRBJ2-3, with D unclear. CDR1 and CDR2 from the germline V gene are LGHNA and YNFKEQ. There are 15 residues in the CDR3. V lost 0 bases and J 4 bases, leaving 11 bases between the germline ends. CDR3 coding DNA: TGTGCCAGCAGCCAAGAGAAGTGGTCGGCAGATACGCAGTATTTT. This gives the protein CASSQEKWSADTQYF.

The genes are TRBV4-2 and TRBJ2-7, with 8 bases lining up with TRBD1. CDR1 is LGHNA, CDR2 YNFKEQ, per germline. The CDR3 extends over 15 amino acids. The ends lost 4 bases at V and 3 bases at J; junction bases unmatched: 8. The CDR3 is CASSRTGTGNYEQYF. The CDR3 nucleotides read TGTGCCAGCAGCCGAACCGGGACAGGTAACTACGAGCAGTACTTC.

This chain links TRBV9 with TRBJ1-3, with a weak D call TRBD1 (6 bases). The CDR3 consists of 15 residues. Germline assignment: CDR1 SGDLS and CDR2 YYNGEE. Trimming removed 0 bases from V and 4 bases from J, with 11 bases in between. DNA of the CDR3: TGTGCCAGCAGCGTAGCACAGGGTGCGGGAAACACCATATATTTT. This encodes CASSVAQGAGNTIYF. Drawing the rest from reference TRBV9 and TRBJ1-3, the complete variable domain is DSGVTQTPKHLITATGQRVTLRCSPRSGDLSVYWYQQSLDQGLQFLIQYYNGEERAKGNILERFSAQQFPDLHSELNLSSLELGDSALYFCASSVAQGAGNTIYFGEGSWLTVV.

The chain links TRBV4-2 to TRBJ1-1, with a possible D match to TRBD1 (6 bases). Looked up from germline, CDR1 is LGHNA and CDR2 is YNFKEQ. The CDR3 loop spans 13 amino acids. Trimming took off 0 bases at V and 8 bases at J, with 10 bases between the two ends. DNA for the CDR3: TGTGCCAGCAGCCAAGATCCCGGGACAGAAGCTTTCTTT. This sequence encodes CASSQDPGTEAFF.

This clone was recorded only once. The chain couples TRBV5-4 to TRBJ1-3; D unclear. Germline values: CDR1 SGHNT, CDR2 YYREEE (reference sequence). V gave up 0 bases and J gave up 4 bases, with 8 bases separating them. The CDR3 runs to 14 residues. The CDR3 loop reads CASSLGSGGNTIYF. CDR3 nucleotide sequence: TGTGCCAGCAGCTTGGGATCAGGAGGAAACACCATATATTTT. Drawing the rest from reference TRBV5-4 and TRBJ1-3, the complete variable domain is ETGVTQSPTHLIKTRGQQVTLRCSSQSGHNTVSWYQQALGQGPQFIFQYYREEENGRGNFPPRFSGLQFPNYSSELNVNALELDDSALYLCASSLGSGGNTIYFGEGSWLTVV.

The chain recombines TRBV7-6 with TRBJ2-7; 7 bases are shared with TRBD1. The CDR3 covers 15 residues. In germline, CDR1 is SGHVS, CDR2 FNYEAQ. The V gene end was trimmed by 2 bases and the J gene end by 2 bases; junction bases not matched to a gene: 6. The CDR3 is CASSLRQGPTYEQYF. CDR3 bases: TGTGCCAGCAGCTTACGACAGGGACCAACCTACGAGCAGTACTTC.

The chain links TRBV19 to TRBJ2-1, with a tentative D call TRBD1 (7 bases). V dropped 5 bases and J dropped 4 bases, with 18 bases sitting between them. CDR3 length: 16 residues. Germline CDR1 LNHDA, CDR2 SQIVND (reference sequence). CDR3 in amino acids: CASSAGQSFSYNEQFF. Here the CDR3 DNA reads TGTGCCAGTAGTGCGGGACAGAGTTTTTCTTACAATGAGCAGTTCTTC.

The chain joins TRBV28 to TRBJ1-1; D gene unclear. Germline CDR1 reads MDHEN; CDR2 reads SYDVKM. The CDR3 is 11 residues long. V was clipped by 10 bases and J by 5 bases, with 11 bases between them. The CDR3 region is CATNSGTEAFF. For the CDR3, the DNA is TGTGCCACCAACAGTGGGACTGAAGCTTTCTTT. The full variable domain, completed using reference TRBV28 and TRBJ1-1, is DVKVTQSSRYLVKRTGEKVFLECVQDMDHENMFWYRQDPGLGLRLIYFSYDVKMKEKGDIPEGYSVSREKKERFSLILESASTNQTSMYLCATNSGTEAFFGQGTRLTVV.

The rearrangement joins TRBV14 to TRBJ2-7; D is unclear. The CDR3 spans 15 residues. Germline V gene data show CDR1 as SGHDN and CDR2 as FVKESK. Between the trimmed V and J ends, which lost 0 bases and 1 base, there was a span of 10 bases. The CDR3: CASSQDYLSSYEQYF. The CDR3 DNA reads as TGTGCCAGCAGCCAAGATTACCTATCATCCTACGAGCAGTACTTC.

J is TRBJ2-5 and V is TRBV6-5, with 9 bases that match TRBD2. Germline V gives CDR1 MNHEY, CDR2 SVGAGI. Losses at the gene ends were 5 bases for V and 3 bases for J; bases not matched to a gene: 4. CDR3 length: 14 amino acids. The CDR3 sequence: CASSIRTSEETQYF. The DNA of the CDR3 is TGTGCCAGCAGTATCCGGACTAGCGAAGAGACCCAGTACTTC.

The chain is built from TRBV5-8 and TRBJ1-2; D ambiguous. V lost 5 bases and J lost 2, with 13 bases in between. In germline, CDR1 is SGHTS, CDR2 YDEGEE. The CDR3 runs 14 residues. The CDR3 coding sequence is TGTGCCAGCAGGCCGGGTCAGTTAAACTATGGCTACACCTTC. This codes for CASRPGQLNYGYTF.

The chain links TRBV7-3 to TRBJ2-1, with 16 bases lining up with TRBD2. V was pared by 0 bases and J by 7 bases, with 3 bases of the junction left unmatched. This CDR3 is 17 amino acids long. The germline CDR1 and CDR2 sequences are SGHTA and FQGTGA. CDR3 in amino acids: CASSLTGLAGGPNEQFF. As DNA, the CDR3 is TGTGCCAGCAGCTTAACGGGACTAGCGGGAGGGCCAAATGAGCAGTTCTTC.

This rearrangement joins TRBV7-6 to TRBJ2-1; TRBD1 might be the D (5 bases). Germline V gene sequence: CDR1 SGHVS, CDR2 FNYEAQ. This CDR3 has 13 residues. Trimming removed 0 bases at V and 9 bases at J, with 9 bases between. This chain's CDR3 is CASSLAQGTEQFF. For the CDR3, the DNA is TGTGCCAGCAGCTTAGCCCAGGGCACTGAGCAGTTCTTC.

The J gene is TRBJ2-2, the V gene TRBV5-4; 7 bases match TRBD2. Germline loops: CDR1 SGHNT, CDR2 YYREEE (reference sequence). Losses at the gene ends were 4 bases for V and 0 bases for J; bases not matched to a gene: 6. The CDR3 loop spans 16 amino acids. DNA for the CDR3: TGTGCCAGCAGCGATAGGGAGGGCGCGAACACCGGGGAGCTGTTTTTT. Protein sequence: CASSDREGANTGELFF.

The V call is TRBV27, the J call TRBJ1-2; TRBD1 matches at 8 bases. The germline gives CDR1 MNHEY, CDR2 SMNVEV (reference sequence). The CDR3 has 14 residues. The V gene end was trimmed by 5 bases and the J gene end by 8 bases; junction bases not matched to a gene: 10. CDR3 sequence: CASSRDRRILGYTF. CDR3 nucleotide sequence: TGTGCCAGCAGTCGGGACAGGCGTATATTAGGCTACACCTTC.

The J gene is TRBJ2-7, the V gene TRBV7-8, with 8 positions matching TRBD2. Germline loops: CDR1 SGHVS, CDR2 FQNEAQ. The CDR3 runs 16 residues. V was pared by 1 base and J by 4 bases, with 9 bases of the junction left unmatched. CDR3: CASSLESSGSQYEQYF. The CDR3 DNA reads as TGTGCCAGCAGCTTAGAGTCCAGCGGGAGTCAATACGAGCAGTACTTC.

The chain is built from TRBV5-4 and TRBJ1-1, with 11 bases lining up with TRBD1. The CDR3 totals 15 residues. V was pared by 3 bases and J by 4 bases, with 5 bases of the junction left unmatched. Germline V CDR1 and CDR2: SGHNT, YYREEE (reference sequence). CDR3 coding DNA: TGTGCCAGCAGCTCCGGGACAGGGGGAGGCACTGAAGCTTTCTTT. Protein product: CASSSGTGGGTEAFF. Complete variable domain (other parts from reference TRBV5-4 and TRBJ1-1): ETGVTQSPTHLIKTRGQQVTLRCSSQSGHNTVSWYQQALGQGPQFIFQYYREEENGRGNFPPRFSGLQFPNYSSELNVNALELDDSALYLCASSSGTGGGTEAFFGQGTRLTVV.

This chain links TRBV19 with TRBJ2-2; perhaps TRBD2 as D (5 bases). CDR3 length equals 14 residues. Trimming shortened V by 4 bases and J by 7 bases, and 13 bases separated the two germline ends. Germline V gene data show CDR1 as LNHDA and CDR2 as SQIVND (reference sequence). Written as DNA, the CDR3 is TGTGCCAGTAGTAACGGGATTTCCCACGGGGAGCTGTTTTTT. It is translated as CASSNGISHGELFF. The entire variable domain, with the rest obtained from reference TRBV19 and TRBJ2-2, is as follows: DGGITQSPKYLFRKEGQNVTLSCEQNLNHDAMYWYRQDPGQGLRLIYYSQIVNDFQKGDIAEGYSVSREKKESFPLTVTSAQKNPTAFYLCASSNGISHGELFFGEGSRLTVL.

The V call is TRBV10-3, the J call TRBJ1-1; a possible D gene is TRBD1 (5 bases). The V gene's germline CDR1 is ENHRY and CDR2 SYGVKD. This CDR3 is 13 amino acids long. V lost 6 bases, J lost 0 bases, and 8 bases lay in between. The CDR3 region has the DNA TGTGCCATCAGCGAGACAGTGAACACTGAAGCTTTCTTT. Translated, it gives CAISETVNTEAFF.

V is TRBV13 and J is TRBJ2-7; 7 bases are shared with TRBD2. The CDR3 loop spans 13 amino acids. From germline, CDR1 is PRHDT and CDR2 FYEKMQ (reference sequence). Germline trimming cut 5 bases from V and 4 bases from J; bases unmatched to any gene: 5. The CDR3 loop reads CASSTGGLYEQYF. CDR3 DNA: TGTGCCAGCAGCACCGGGGGACTATACGAGCAGTACTTC.

V usage is TRBV11-2 and J usage is TRBJ2-2; 7 nucleotides align to TRBD2. This CDR3 has 16 amino acids. Germline-derived CDR1 and CDR2 are SGHAT and FQNNGV. The V segment lost 5 bases and the J segment 1 base; nucleotides outside the gene matches: 7. CDR3 sequence (DNA): TGTGCCAGCAGCCTAGGGACTATTTTGAACACCGGGGAGCTGTTTTTT. Residues: CASSLGTILNTGELFF.

The count of this clone is one. The rearrangement uses TRBV29-1 and TRBJ2-3, with 12 nucleotides matching TRBD2. Germline CDR1 reads SQVTM; CDR2 reads ANQGSEA. This CDR3 is built from 14 residues. Trimming took 6 bases from V and 3 from J; bases not matched to a gene: 4. The CDR3 is CSVGGLAGTDTQYF. The CDR3 nucleotides are TGCAGCGTGGGCGGACTAGCGGGAACAGATACGCAGTATTTT.

This chain joins TRBV24-1 and TRBJ2-1; TRBD2 matches 9 bases. This CDR3 has 17 amino acids. V lost 2 bases and J lost 7; bases outside the gene matches: 11. Germline CDR1 reads KGHDR; CDR2 reads SFDVKD. CDR3 loop: CATSDSKGAGGLNEQFF. CDR3 DNA sequence: TGTGCCACCAGTGATTCGAAGGGTGCGGGAGGGTTGAATGAGCAGTTCTTC.

The rearrangement joins TRBV6-2 or TRBV6-3 to TRBJ1-1, with D possibly matching TRBD1 (5 bases). V dropped 5 bases and J dropped 4 bases, with 11 bases sitting between them. Germline CDR1 and CDR2: MNHEY and SVGEGT. This CDR3 spans 13 amino acids. This CDR3 reads CASSQGLFTEAFF. The CDR3 coding sequence is TGTGCCAGCAGTCAGGGCTTGTTCACTGAAGCTTTCTTT.